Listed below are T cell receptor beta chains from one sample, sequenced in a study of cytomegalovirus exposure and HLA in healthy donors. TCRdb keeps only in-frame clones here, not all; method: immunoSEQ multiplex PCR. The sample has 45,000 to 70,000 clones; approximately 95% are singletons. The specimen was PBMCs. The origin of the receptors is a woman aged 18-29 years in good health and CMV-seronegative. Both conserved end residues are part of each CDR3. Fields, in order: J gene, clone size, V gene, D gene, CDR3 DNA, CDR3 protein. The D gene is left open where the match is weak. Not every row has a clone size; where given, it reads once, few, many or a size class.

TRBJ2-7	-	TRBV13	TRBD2	TGTGCCAGCAGCTTAGTAGCGGGGGACTACGAGCAGTACTTC	CASSLVAGDYEQYF
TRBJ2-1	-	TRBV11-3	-	TGTGCCAGCAGCTTAGGGGGGCTAGCCTCCTACAATGAGCAGTTCTTC	CASSLGGLASYNEQFF
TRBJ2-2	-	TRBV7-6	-	TGTGCCAGCAGCCGCCGCGCGAACACCGGGGAGCTGTTTTTT	CASSRRANTGELFF
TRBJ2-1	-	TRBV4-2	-	TGTGCCAGCAGCCATATAGGGGGGGGCTACAATGAGCAGTTCTTC	CASSHIGGGYNEQFF
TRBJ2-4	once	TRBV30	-	TGTGCCTGGAGTGTACTTCCGGGAAACATTCAGTACTTC	CAWSVLPGNIQYF
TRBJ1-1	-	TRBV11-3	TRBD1	TGTGCCAGCAGCTCTAGACCGACAGGGGACACTGAAGCTTTCTTT	CASSSRPTGDTEAFF
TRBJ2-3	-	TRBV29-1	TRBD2	TGCAGCGTTGAAGGTCTAGCGGCCCCAGATACGCAGTATTTT	CSVEGLAAPDTQYF
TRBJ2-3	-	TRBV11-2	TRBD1	TGTGCCAGCAGCCAGAGGGGGCTCAGCACAGATACGCAGTATTTT	CASSQRGLSTDTQYF
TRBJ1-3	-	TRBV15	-	TGTGCCACCAGCATCAAGACGCGGGGAACGTCTGGAAACACCATATATTTT	CATSIKTRGTSGNTIYF
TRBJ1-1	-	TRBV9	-	TGTGCCAGCAGCGTAGGGCAGTACACTGAAGCTTTCTTT	CASSVGQYTEAFF
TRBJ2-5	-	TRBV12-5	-	TGTGCTAGTGGTTTATGGCCTCACCTGAACTTC	CASGLWPHLNF
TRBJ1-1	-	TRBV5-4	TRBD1	TGTGCCAGCAGCTATCCACAGGGGGCGGGTACTGAAGCTTTCTTT	CASSYPQGAGTEAFF
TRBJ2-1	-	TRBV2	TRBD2	TGTGCCAGCAGTACCGGCGAGGGACTAGCGGATTGGAGTGCGTCCTACAATGAGCAGTTCTTC	CASSTGEGLADWSASYNEQFF
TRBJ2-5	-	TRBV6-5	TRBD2	TGTGCCAGCAGTCTCTTAGCGGGAGGGATGGAGACCCAGTACTTC	CASSLLAGGMETQYF
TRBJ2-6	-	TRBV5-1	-	TGCGCCAGCAGCGCTGGGAGGTTTGGCCCTGGGGCCAACGTCCTGACTTTC	CASSAGRFGPGANVLTF
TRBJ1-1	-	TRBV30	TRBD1	TGTGCCTGGAGTGTTGACAGGGGCACTGAAGCTTTCTTT	CAWSVDRGTEAFF
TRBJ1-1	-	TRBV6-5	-	TGTGCCAGCGGTAGGGAGGGGGGCGGTGAAGCTTTCTTT	CASGREGGGEAFF
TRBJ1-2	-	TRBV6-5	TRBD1	TGTGCCAGCAGGTCCTTAAGACAGGGCTATGGCTACACCTTC	CASRSLRQGYGYTF
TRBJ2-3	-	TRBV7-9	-	TGTGCCAGCAGCTTAGGTCTGGACTTCGAAGATACGCAGTATTTT	CASSLGLDFEDTQYF
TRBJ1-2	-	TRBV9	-	TGTGCCAGCAGCGTAGATCCGGAGGCCCTAGGAGGCTACACCTTC	CASSVDPEALGGYTF
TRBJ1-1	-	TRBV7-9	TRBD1	TGTGCCAGCAGCTTTCGACGGGGACAGGGGACGGGTGACACTGAAGCTTTCTTT	CASSFRRGQGTGDTEAFF
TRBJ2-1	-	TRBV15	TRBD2	TGTGCCACCAGCACATTCTCTGGACTAGCGGGGTCCCTCAATGAGCAGTTCTTC	CATSTFSGLAGSLNEQFF
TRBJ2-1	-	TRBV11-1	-	TGTGCCAGCAGCTTAACGAGCAATGAGCAGTTCTTC	CASSLTSNEQFF
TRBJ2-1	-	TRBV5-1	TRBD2	TGCGCCAGCAGCTTGGGCGGGACTAACAATGAGCAGTTCTTC	CASSLGGTNNEQFF
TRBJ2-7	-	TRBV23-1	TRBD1	TGCGCCAGCAGTCAATCCTGCGCGACAGGGGCCCCCGCTCCGAGTTACGAGCAGTACTTC	CASSQSCATGAPAPSYEQYF
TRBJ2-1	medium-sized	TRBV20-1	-	TGCAGTGCTAATCCGGGGCAGTTCTTC	CSANPGQFF
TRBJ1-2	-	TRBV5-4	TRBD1	TGTGCCAGCAGGGGACAGGGGTTTGGCTACACCTTC	CASRGQGFGYTF
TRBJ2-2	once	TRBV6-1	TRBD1	TGTGCCAGCAGTGAATGGGACAGTCAGGGGACCGGGGAGCTGTTTTTT	CASSEWDSQGTGELFF
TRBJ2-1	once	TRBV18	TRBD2	TGTGCCAGCTCCCAAGAATTAGCGGGGGCCCGTGATTACAATGAGCAGTTCTTC	CASSQELAGARDYNEQFF
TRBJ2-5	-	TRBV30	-	TGTGCCTGGAGTGTACGAGTCCAAGAGACCCAGTACTTC	CAWSVRVQETQYF
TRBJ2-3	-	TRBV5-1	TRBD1	TGCGCCAGCAGCACACCGACAGGGGACGCAGATACGCAGTATTTT	CASSTPTGDADTQYF
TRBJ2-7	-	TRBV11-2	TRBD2	TGTGCCAGCAGCTCTACGACTAGCGGGGCCTCCGAGCAGTACTTC	CASSSTTSGASEQYF
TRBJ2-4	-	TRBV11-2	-	TGTGCCAGCAGCTTATCGCCTAGCATGAACATTCAGTACTTC	CASSLSPSMNIQYF
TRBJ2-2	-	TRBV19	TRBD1	TGTGCCGGCTCGCACCGGGACAGGGCTTTCTTCCCCGGGGAGCTGTTTTTT	CAGSHRDRAFFPGELFF
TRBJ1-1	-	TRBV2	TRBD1	TGTGCCAGCCGACAGGGGATCAACACTGAAGCTTTCTTT	CASRQGINTEAFF
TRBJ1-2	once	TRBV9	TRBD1	TGTGCCAGCAGCGGAGGAGCCGGGACAGGGTCATATGGCTACACCTTC	CASSGGAGTGSYGYTF
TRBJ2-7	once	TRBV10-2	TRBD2	TGCGCCAGCAGTGCCGCGGGAGGGGAATTGTTCTTC	CASSAAGGELFF
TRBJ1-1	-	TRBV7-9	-	TGTGCCAGCAGCTTAGTGGAGGTAACTGAAGCTTTCTTT	CASSLVEVTEAFF
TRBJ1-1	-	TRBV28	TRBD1	TGTGCCAGCAGTTCCACAGAGGACAGGGGAGCTTTCTTT	CASSSTEDRGAFF
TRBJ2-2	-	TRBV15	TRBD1	TGTGCCACCGGGACAGGGGTTCTTACCGGGGAGCTGTTTTTT	CATGTGVLTGELFF
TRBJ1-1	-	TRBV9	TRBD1	TGTGCCAGCAGCGGGGGAGGACAGGCGAACACTGAAGCTTTCTTT	CASSGGGQANTEAFF
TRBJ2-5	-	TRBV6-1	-	TGTGCCAGCGGACTTAGCCCTCTGTACCAAGAGACCCAGTACTTC	CASGLSPLYQETQYF
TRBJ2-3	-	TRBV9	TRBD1	TGTGCCAGCAGCAACCCGACAGGGGGCACAGATACGCAGTATTTT	CASSNPTGGTDTQYF
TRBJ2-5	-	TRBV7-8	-	TGTGCCAGCAGCTTTAGCTATAGTCCCCAGTACTTC	CASSFSYSPQYF
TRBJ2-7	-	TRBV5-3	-	TGTGCCAGAAGCTTGCGGGGGGCGGCACGGGGGCAGTACTTC	CARSLRGAARGQYF
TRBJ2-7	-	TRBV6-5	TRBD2	TGTGCCAGCAGCCCGCGGGGGGACGAGCAGTACTTC	CASSPRGDEQYF
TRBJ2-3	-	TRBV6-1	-	TGTGCCAGCAGTCCGCAGGGGAAGGCAGATACGCAGTATTTT	CASSPQGKADTQYF
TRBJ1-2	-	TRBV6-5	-	TGTGCCAGCAGCAGGCAGGGAATGAGCTATGGCTACACCTTC	CASSRQGMSYGYTF
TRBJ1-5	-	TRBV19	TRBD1	TGTGCCAGTAGCCAAAGGACAGGACGCCAGGGCAATCAGCCCCAGCATTTT	CASSQRTGRQGNQPQHF
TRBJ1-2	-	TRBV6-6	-	TGTGCCAGCAGTTACTCAGAGGTTTACTATGGCTACACCTTC	CASSYSEVYYGYTF
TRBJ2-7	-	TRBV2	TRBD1	TGTGCCATCGGGACAGGGGGCTCCTACGAGCAGTACTTC	CAIGTGGSYEQYF
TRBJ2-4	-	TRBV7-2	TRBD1	TGTGCCAGCAGCTCCGGACAGGGTGTGGCCAAAAACATTCAGTACTTC	CASSSGQGVAKNIQYF
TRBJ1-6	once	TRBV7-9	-	TGTGCCAGCAGCTTACCATCGACAGATGGTCTATACTCACCCCTCCACTTT	CASSLPSTDGLYSPLHF
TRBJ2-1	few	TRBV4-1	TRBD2	TGCGCCAGCAGCCAAGAGGGACTAGCGGGAACCTCCTACAATGAGCAGTTCTTC	CASSQEGLAGTSYNEQFF